A single T cell receptor beta chain is shown here with its context. Its antigen remains undetermined. No qualities accompany the bases; no much larger clone lies one base away. From the germline V gene, CDR1 is WSHSY and CDR2 is SAAADI. Taken from cysteine to phenylalanine, the CDR3 has 13 residues. Only the CDR3 region is kept as DNA, spanning 39 bases read in frame from base 1. Trimming removed 8 bases from V and 3 bases from J, leaving 11 bases between the germline ends. This record comes from a study of blood T cell repertoires in COVID-19 (dated by TCRdb to the early 2020s). A note on the overall study: Samples from collaborators originated in the United States, Italy and Spain and spanned both the acute and convalescent phases of COVID-19. Subjects who had been exposed to COVID-19, were actively infected with it, or had recovered from it provided the deeply sampled blood TCRbeta repertoires that made up the dataset. The material from the prospective study consisted of cDNA or gDNA derived from T cells, B-cell-depleted T cells, or PBMCs. Nearly every sample came with metadata listing a de-identified subject ID, COVID-19 status, age in years and sex. The repertoires were made available in a free public database intended to serve as a resource for research on the immune response to SARS-CoV-2. The samples were drawn from two sources: the first 160 participants of the ongoing ImmuneRACE study, and over 1,000 subjects contributed by 6 global collaborators. Where available, HLA class I and class II types were taken from metadata supplied by the sample provider and were not determined by assay-based typing. Broader findings and caveats from the paper: Clinical and demographic metadata were provided uncurated, with the amount varying by source and participant.

Enrolling through a virtual design, the prospective study's participants ranged in age from roughly 18 to 95 years and lived across about two dozen United States geographic areas. In the prospective study, cohorts were assigned on the basis of participant-reported clinical history obtained from a screening survey and a study questionnaire. ImmuneRACE Cohort 3 recovered participants were defined by two consecutive negative NP/OP PCR tests, healthcare professional clearance, or symptom resolution. In the prospective study, whole blood, serum and a nasopharyngeal or oropharyngeal swab were collected from each participant by mobile phlebotomists. Over a roughly two-month period, participants in the prospective study had the option of providing additional blood draws and questionnaires. Blood samples from the prospective study were shipped frozen or at room temperature prior to DNA extraction. TCRbeta CDR3 regions were amplified from genomic DNA by means of the immunoSEQ Assay, a bias-controlled multiplex PCR. The study's own analysis went as follows. Within the assay, amplification of reference gene primers was used to estimate how many nucleated cells each sample contained. To quantify the absolute abundance of each unique TCRbeta CDR3 rearrangement, sequence reads were collapsed and filtered. For each sample, productive Simpson clonality was calculated as the square root of Simpson's diversity index across productive rearrangements. The table comes from immuneACCESS by way of TCRdb, which keeps in-frame sequences with V and J called. Part of the clones is missing from these tables; in studies checked, under half for an unresolved V gene and the rest for unknown reasons. V, J and clone size were drawn from that table, and D and trimming were deduced from the DNA. Across this sample there are roughly 400,000 clones, with 75% to 90% seen only once. The ten largest make up roughly 1.1% of the sample.

The sample consisted of PBMCs or T cells enriched from blood (not recorded which). The receptor comes from a man younger than 40 who had recovered from COVID-19. In this chain, TRBV10-2 is recombined with TRBJ1-5; tentative D gene TRBD1, with 5 bases matching. Read as DNA, the sequence is TGCGCCAGCGTCCAGGGCTCCAATCAGCCCCAGCATTTT. Its translation is CASVQGSNQPQHF.